The source of this T cell receptor beta chain is a study of cytomegalovirus exposure and HLA in healthy donors. Study-level points and caveats: Researchers reportedly found TCR beta sequences accurately predicted most subjects' HLA-A and HLA-B alleles. Roughly even sequencing depth across donors was the assumption behind the presence/absence analyses.

Germline-derived CDR1 and CDR2 are MNHNS and SASEGT. The V end was cut by 1 base, the J end by 3 bases, with 9 bases between. The CDR3 runs 14 residues. As regards this clone: The antigen remains unidentified.

The PCR had 60 Vbeta and 13 Jbeta primers. The assay was immunoSEQ multiplex PCR, and TCRdb's table has in-frame clones only and misses some. The sample has some 100,000 clones, roughly 74% seen once. While unrecorded immune exposures were likely, the donors were nominally healthy when sampled. The specimen sequenced was PBMCs. V usage is TRBV6-1 and J usage is TRBJ1-1, with D possibly being TRBD1 (5 bases). The clonotype originates from a female donor in good health and CMV-seropositive. DNA of the CDR3: TGTGCCAGCAGTGAAGGAGACAGATACACTGAAGCTTTCTTT. This encodes CASSEGDRYTEAFF.